The 30 T cell receptor beta chains presented below share a single source sample, sequenced in a study of PD-1 blockade in classical Hodgkin lymphoma. Relapse was seen in all patients after autologous stem cell transplantation, and brentuximab vedotin exposure was variable. Only in-frame clones appear in the TCRdb table, and some are missing; sequencing was by immunoSEQ multiplex PCR. The sample lists 37,000 or so clones; 70% to 90% were seen once. Sequenced here: peripheral blood mononuclear cells (PBMCs), sampled before the second cycle of nivolumab. The receptors come from a human donor with classical Hodgkin lymphoma.

The chain is built from TRBV30 and TRBJ2-3; 7 nucleotides align to TRBD2. CDR3 size: 14 residues. CDR1 and CDR2 (germline): GTSNPN, SVGIG (reference sequence). As DNA, the CDR3 is TGTGCTCACAGGAGGGGAGGGCAGAAAGATACGCAGTATTTT. Its translation is CAHRRGGQKDTQYF.

This chain connects TRBV18 to TRBJ1-5, with 7 bases that match TRBD1. CDR1 and CDR2 (germline): KGHSH, LQKENI. V was clipped by 5 bases and J by 9 bases; unmatched bases: 7. The CDR3 covers 13 residues. The CDR3: CASSAGTELPQHF. For the CDR3, the DNA is TGTGCCAGCTCAGCCGGGACAGAGTTGCCCCAGCATTTT. Full variable domain (outside the CDR3, taken from reference TRBV18 and TRBJ1-5): NAGVMQNPRHLVRRRGQEARLRCSPMKGHSHVYWYRQLPEEGLKFMVYLQKENIIDESGMPKERFSAEFPKEGPSILRIQQVVRGDSAAYFCASSAGTELPQHFGDGTRLSIL.

The J gene is TRBJ2-7, the V gene TRBV5-1; TRBD1 aligns across 10 bases. Trimming took 4 bases from V and 4 from J; bases not matched to a gene: 8. The CDR3 is 15 residues long. Germline V gene lookup returns CDR1 SGHRS and CDR2 YFSETQ. CDR3 coding DNA: TGCGCCAGCAGCCCGGCCGGGACAGGGGTGTACGAGCAGTACTTC. Translating gives CASSPAGTGVYEQYF.

The chain couples TRBV11-3 to TRBJ1-2; 8 nucleotides match TRBD1. V trimming: 5 bases; J trimming: 2 bases; junction bases outside the gene matches: 1. This CDR3 is 13 amino acids long. Germline values: CDR1 SGHNT, CDR2 YENEEA. CDR3 region: CASSRQGNYGYTF. CDR3 in DNA: TGTGCCAGCAGCCGACAGGGGAACTATGGCTACACCTTC.

The chain employs TRBV19 and TRBJ1-2, with D perhaps matching TRBD1 (5 bases). V dropped 7 bases and J dropped 7 bases, with 16 bases sitting between them. Germline V gives CDR1 LNHDA, CDR2 SQIVND (reference sequence). The CDR3 length is 13 residues. DNA of the CDR3: TGTGCCAGTAATAGCAGGGTAAACCCTGGCTACACCTTC. Protein product: CASNSRVNPGYTF.

The chain uses TRBV5-1 and TRBJ2-6, with 10 nucleotides matching TRBD1. V dropped 7 bases and J dropped 1; count of bases not matched to a gene: 5. CDR3 size: 16 residues. The germline CDR1 and CDR2 sequences are SGHRS and YFSETQ. CDR3: CASSGTGVSGANVLTF. The CDR3, as DNA: TGCGCCAGCTCCGGGACAGGGGTATCTGGGGCCAACGTCCTGACTTTC.

This chain links TRBV21-1 with TRBJ2-7; TRBD2, the D gene given by the table, was not confirmed from the DNA. TRBV21-1 is marked as a pseudogene. CDR3 length: 19 amino acids. In nucleotides, the CDR3 is TGTGCCAGCAGCATACGACCGGGACTAGCGGGAGGAGACCCCTACGAGCAGTACTTC. Its protein is CASSIRPGLAGGDPYEQYF.

This clone showed up just once. The chain carries TRBV6-5 and TRBJ2-3; D gene unclear. Trimming left V 0 bases short and J 3 bases short, with 7 bases between. CDR3 length: 14 amino acids. Germline V lookup: CDR1 MNHEY, CDR2 SVGAGI. This chain's CDR3 is CASSYSESTDTQYF. The DNA of the CDR3 is TGTGCCAGCAGTTACTCGGAGTCGACAGATACGCAGTATTTT.

In this sample, this clone turned up a few times. The genes are TRBV14 and TRBJ2-7, with TRBD1 identical over 9 bases. The germline V gene has CDR1 SGHDN and CDR2 FVKESK. V was clipped by 6 bases and J by 3 bases; unmatched bases: 15. The CDR3 contains 17 residues. For the CDR3, the DNA is TGTGCCAGCAGTCCCTTACCGGGACAGGGCGTACTCTACGAGCAGTACTTC. As protein: CASSPLPGQGVLYEQYF.

The V gene is TRBV5-4, the J gene TRBJ2-7, with a tentative D call TRBD1 (6 bases). The ends were cut back, 0 bases at V and 3 bases at J, with 10 bases in the middle. This CDR3 comprises 14 residues. The germline gives CDR1 SGHNT, CDR2 YYREEE (reference sequence). The CDR3: CASSLGQEIYEQYF. DNA of the CDR3: TGTGCCAGCAGCTTGGGACAGGAGATCTACGAGCAGTACTTC.

As concerns this clone: Distinct nucleotide sequences in the sample also encode this CDR3. The genes are TRBV6-4 and TRBJ2-1; D is unresolved. Per the germline V gene, CDR1 is MRHNA and CDR2 is SNTAGT. The CDR3 sequence is 13 residues long. Trimming pared 0 bases from V and 4 bases from J, leaving 4 bases between. CDR3 sequence: CASSDSGYNEQFF. The CDR3 DNA reads as TGTGCCAGCAGTGACTCAGGTTACAATGAGCAGTTCTTC.

CDR3 nucleotide sequence: TGTGCCTGGAGTGTACGTGGGAATTGGCAGTACTTC. This translates into CAWSVRGNWQYF. The chain combines TRBV30 with TRBJ2-7; D unclear. Germline lookup yields CDR1 GTSNPN and CDR2 SVGIG (reference sequence). Trimming stripped 0 bases from V and 9 bases from J, with 12 bases between. The CDR3 sequence is 12 residues long.

V and J are TRBV5-6 and TRBJ1-2, with a possible D match to TRBD1 (5 bases). The CDR3 is 13 amino acids. V lost 4 bases to trimming and J lost 4 bases, with 11 bases between them. Germline CDR1 and CDR2: SGHDT and YYEEEE. The CDR3, as DNA: TGTGCCAGCAGCCCGGGGACCAGCTATGGCTACACCTTC. This gives the protein CASSPGTSYGYTF.

The rearrangement links TRBV10-1 to TRBJ2-7, with D perhaps matching TRBD1 or TRBD2 (6 bases each). CDR1 is WNHNN, CDR2 SYGVQD, per germline (reference sequence). Trimming stripped 5 bases from V and 5 bases from J, with 22 bases between. CDR3 length equals 16 residues. The CDR3 nucleotides are TGCGCCAGCAGTCCCACCCCGGGACTTTCAGGGGACGAGCAGTACTTC. This codes for CASSPTPGLSGDEQYF.

A single count supports this clone. The chain joins TRBV7-3 to TRBJ2-1, with D tentatively TRBD2 (6 bases). V shed 5 bases and J shed 0 bases, with 14 bases lying between them. From germline, CDR1 is SGHTA and CDR2 FQGTGA. This CDR3 has 16 residues. The CDR3 bases are TGTGCCAGCAGCATAAGAGGAGGGAGCTCCTACAATGAGCAGTTCTTC. Amino acids: CASSIRGGSSYNEQFF.

The V gene is TRBV9, the J gene TRBJ2-5, with D possibly TRBD1 on 6 matching bases. CDR1 and CDR2 from the germline V gene are SGDLS and YYNGEE. CDR3 length equals 15 residues. Between the trimmed V and J ends, which lost 0 bases and 5 bases, there was a span of 14 bases. CDR3 residues: CASSVEQGLRETQYF. The CDR3 DNA sequence: TGTGCCAGCAGCGTAGAACAGGGATTACGGGAGACCCAGTACTTC.

This clone was observed once. V usage is TRBV19 and J usage is TRBJ1-4; no firm D call. V was pared by 2 bases and J by 6 bases, with 7 bases between. Germline V gene data show CDR1 as LNHDA and CDR2 as SQIVND (reference sequence). This CDR3 is 13 amino acids long. CDR3 nucleotides: TGTGCCAGTAGTATATCGGAGGATGAAAAACTGTTTTTT. This encodes CASSISEDEKLFF.

The rearrangement links TRBV18 to TRBJ2-7, with 9 bases lining up with TRBD2. The CDR3 contains 16 residues. After removal of 2 bases from V and 5 bases from J, the junction contained 10 bases not matched to a gene. CDR1 is KGHSH, CDR2 LQKENI, per germline. The CDR3 DNA is TGTGCCAGCTCACCAAGGCGGGAGGGCCCATTCGACGAGCAGTACTTC. As protein: CASSPRREGPFDEQYF.

This clone has more than one count but fewer than ten. The chain uses TRBV7-9 and TRBJ2-2, with TRBD2 matching 10 bases. Germline-derived CDR1 and CDR2 are SEHNR and FQNEAQ (reference sequence). The J segment lost 5 bases and the V segment lost 6 bases, leaving 6 bases of the junction unmatched. This CDR3 has 15 residues. For the CDR3, the DNA is TGTGCCAGCAGTTATCTAGCGGGAGTTACCGGGGAGCTGTTTTTT. It yields the protein CASSYLAGVTGELFF.

With respect to this clone: This same CDR3 is encoded by further DNA sequences in the sample. The chain carries TRBV9 and TRBJ2-7; D is unresolved. Germline CDR1 SGDLS, CDR2 YYNGEE. The CDR3 length is 12 residues. Trimming removed 0 bases from V and 7 bases from J, with 8 bases in between. The chain's CDR3 is CASSVGVGEQYF. The CDR3 coding sequence is TGTGCCAGCAGCGTAGGAGTGGGAGAGCAGTACTTC. The whole variable domain, remainder taken from reference TRBV9 and TRBJ2-7, is DSGVTQTPKHLITATGQRVTLRCSPRSGDLSVYWYQQSLDQGLQFLIQYYNGEERAKGNILERFSAQQFPDLHSELNLSSLELGDSALYFCASSVGVGEQYFGPGTRLTVT.

CDR3 amino acids: CASSLVGEFYEQYF. For the CDR3, the DNA is TGTGCCAGCAGCTTAGTGGGGGAATTCTACGAGCAGTACTTC. This chain connects TRBV7-9 to TRBJ2-7; perhaps D is TRBD1 or TRBD2 (5 bases each). The CDR3 runs to 14 residues. Germline CDR1 reads SEHNR; CDR2 reads FQNEAQ (reference sequence). V was clipped by 1 base and J by 3 bases, with 10 bases between them.

V usage is TRBV5-1 and J usage is TRBJ2-6; D remains ambiguous. This CDR3 comprises 13 residues. V was clipped by 0 bases and J by 3 bases, with 1 base between them. The germline V gene encodes CDR1 SGHRS and CDR2 YFSETQ. CDR3 protein: CASSLVGANVLTF. The CDR3 nucleotides read TGCGCCAGCAGCTTGGTTGGGGCCAACGTCCTGACTTTC.

This chain uses TRBV7-9 with TRBJ1-3; TRBD1 aligns across 7 bases. This CDR3 is 15 amino acids long. Germline CDR1 reads SEHNR; CDR2 reads FQNEAQ (reference sequence). Losses at the gene ends were 5 bases for V and 2 bases for J; bases not matched to a gene: 6. CDR3 loop: CASSLNQGAGNTIYF. The CDR3 DNA reads TGTGCCAGCAGCCTAAATCAGGGGGCTGGAAACACCATATATTTT.

This clone showed up just a few times. The V call is TRBV30, the J call TRBJ2-4; 10 bases match TRBD2. The CDR3 runs 13 residues. Germline V CDR1 and CDR2: GTSNPN, SVGIG (reference sequence). J was trimmed by 7 bases and V by 2 bases; bases with no gene match: 2. The CDR3 DNA sequence: TGTGCCTGGAGTAATAGCGGGGGGAACATTCAGTACTTC. Encoded protein: CAWSNSGGNIQYF.

The table lists this clone with a few counts. The rearrangement uses TRBV7-6 and TRBJ1-3, with no clear D. The CDR3 consists of 15 residues. The germline CDR1 and CDR2 sequences are SGHVS and FNYEAQ. V was clipped by 1 base and J by 1 base, with 8 bases between them. The CDR3 DNA is TGTGCCAGCAGCTTAGGTTACGGATCTGGAAACACCATATATTTT. Its protein product is CASSLGYGSGNTIYF.

V usage is TRBV5-4 and J usage is TRBJ1-4; D remains unclear. There are 14 residues in the CDR3. V was trimmed by 2 bases and J by 7 bases, leaving 12 bases between them. The V gene's germline CDR1 is SGHNT and CDR2 YYREEE (reference sequence). The CDR3 sequence: CASSFGVPPEKLFF. DNA for the CDR3: TGTGCCAGCAGCTTCGGGGTTCCGCCTGAAAAACTGTTTTTT.

Note on this clone: The junction does not match germline at one end; this may be a read error. This sample also contains other DNA sequences that code for the same CDR3. The genes are TRBV9 and TRBJ1-3; TRBD1 is a possible D gene (6 bases). Germline V gene sequence: CDR1 SGDLS, CDR2 YYNGEE. This CDR3 has 16 amino acids. The CDR3 here is CASSDQGPQGGNTIYF. CDR3 coding DNA: TGTGCCAGCAGCGACCAGGGACCCCAAGGGGGAAACACCATATACTTT.

The genes are TRBV25-1 and TRBJ2-7; D uncertain. CDR3 length: 15 amino acids. Germline V lookup: CDR1 MGHDK, CDR2 SYGVNS. V dropped 4 bases and J dropped 5 bases, with 18 bases sitting between them. The CDR3 DNA sequence: TGTGCCAGCAGTGCCCCCCTCGGAGTGGGGAACGAGCAGTACTTC. It encodes CASSAPLGVGNEQYF.

The rearrangement uses TRBV5-1 and TRBJ2-5; D perhaps matches TRBD2 (6 bases). The CDR3 runs to 15 residues. Germline CDR1 SGHRS, CDR2 YFSETQ. The V end was cut by 3 bases, the J end by 0 bases, with 12 bases between. The CDR3 coding sequence is TGCGCCAGCAGCTCGGGACTCGGGTACCAAGAGACCCAGTACTTC. Translated: CASSSGLGYQETQYF. Supplemented by reference TRBV5-1 and TRBJ2-5, the full variable domain reads KAGVTQTPRYLIKTRGQQVTLSCSPISGHRSVSWYQQTPGQGLQFLFEYFSETQRNKGNFPGRFSGRQFSNSRSEMNVSTLELGDSALYLCASSSGLGYQETQYFGPGTRLLVL.

This chain uses TRBV5-8 with TRBJ2-5; D not certain. The DNA end is a closer match to TRBJ2-7, so the J assignment may be wrong. This CDR3 contains 15 residues. CDR1 and CDR2 from the germline V gene are SGHTS and YDEGEE. CDR3 sequence reads: CASSLGPWGSYEQYF. The DNA for the CDR3 is TGTGCCAGCAGCTTGGGGCCGTGGGGCTCCTACGAGCAGTACTTC.